Presented here are 24 T cell receptor beta chains from one specimen sequenced in a study of blood T cells in healthy people across ages. A second roughly 7 to 12 cycle PCR used barcoded and J-beta primers. In TCRdb, the 5' RACE reads were re-called with MiXCR into one record per CDR3 protein. Of about 1,000,000 distinct CDR3 sequences in the sample, under 55% were seen once. Sequencing used blood. The source of these receptors is a woman aged 55-70 years in good health.

V usage is TRBV20-1 and J usage is TRBJ2-1, with 12 bases lining up with TRBD2. The CDR3 contains 17 residues. Germline loops: CDR1 DFQATT, CDR2 SNEGSKA (reference sequence). V trimming: 4 bases; J trimming: 0 bases; junction bases outside the gene matches: 7. CDR3 sequence: CSAMRTSGVSSYNEQFF. DNA of the CDR3: TGCAGTGCTATGAGGACTAGCGGGGTTAGCTCCTACAATGAGCAGTTCTTC.

The CDR3 loop reads CASRGGGGNYYEQYF. For the CDR3, the DNA is TGTGCCAGCAGGGGCGGTGGGGGCAATTACTACGAGCAGTACTTC. This chain links TRBV6-1 with TRBJ2-7, with a possible D match to TRBD1 (6 bases). V lost 6 bases to trimming and J lost 3 bases, with 18 bases between them. Germline V gene lookup returns CDR1 MNHNS and CDR2 SASEGT. The CDR3 runs 15 residues.

The chain links TRBV30 to TRBJ1-6; 8 bases align to TRBD1. The CDR3 is 15 amino acids. Germline V lookup: CDR1 GTSNPN, CDR2 SVGIG (reference sequence). V gave up 2 bases and J gave up 6 bases; unmatched junction bases: 6. The DNA for the CDR3 is TGTGCCTGGAGTTCCCGGGACAGGACTAATTCACCCCTCCACTTT. It specifies CAWSSRDRTNSPLHF.

The sample holds a few counts of this clonotype. This rearrangement joins TRBV11-1 to TRBJ2-4, with 10 bases lining up with TRBD1. The DNA end is more similar to TRBJ2-5, so the J call may be wrong. Germline assignment: CDR1 SGHAT and CDR2 FQDESV (reference sequence). This CDR3 comprises 16 residues. The CDR3 coding sequence is TGTGCCAGCAGCCTGATCGGACAGGGGGGGGGAGAGACCCAGTACTTC. It yields the protein CASSLIGQGGGETQYF.

This chain connects TRBV13 to TRBJ2-5, with 7 positions matching TRBD2. The CDR3 loop spans 17 amino acids. V trimming: 4 bases; J trimming: 11 bases; junction bases outside the gene matches: 22. Germline V gives CDR1 PRHDT, CDR2 FYEKMQ (reference sequence). This CDR3 reads CASSSRETGGTSWEQYF. CDR3 DNA: TGTGCCAGCAGCTCACGGGAGACGGGGGGAACTTCGTGGGAGCAGTACTTC.

This clonotype was counted a few times. The chain is built from TRBV5-1 and TRBJ2-1; 10 bases line up with TRBD2. This CDR3 has 16 residues. The trim removed 4 bases at V and 5 bases at J, leaving 9 bases unmatched. The germline V gene has CDR1 SGHRS and CDR2 YFSETQ. The CDR3 nucleotides read TGCGCCAGCAGCCCAAGGGCTAGCGGGGGAAACAATGAGCAGTTCTTC. Translating it yields CASSPRASGGNNEQFF.

V usage is TRBV14 and J usage is TRBJ2-4, with TRBD1 as a possible D gene (6 bases). The germline V and J ends were trimmed by 0 bases and 1 base, with 19 bases remaining between them. Germline V gene lookup returns CDR1 SGHDN and CDR2 FVKESK. The length of the CDR3 is 19 residues. The DNA for the CDR3 is TGTGCCAGCAGCCAAGATTCAACAGGGAAAGTCGGGGCCAAAAACATTCAGTACTTC. Protein: CASSQDSTGKVGAKNIQYF.

To note about this clonotype: One junction end disagrees with the germline gene, perhaps due to a read error. The genes are TRBV29-1 and TRBJ2-4; 7 bases align to TRBD1. In germline, CDR1 is SQVTM, CDR2 ANQGSEA. This CDR3 has 14 amino acids. The chain's CDR3 is CSVKPPGQQNVQYF. As DNA, the CDR3 is TGCAGCGTAAAGCCTCCGGGACAGCAAAACGTTCAGTACTTC.

In its sample, this clonotype was seen a few times. V is TRBV7-2 and J is TRBJ2-7; D perhaps matches TRBD2 (7 bases). The ends were cut back, 5 bases at V and 0 bases at J, with 17 bases in the middle. Germline V gene lookup returns CDR1 SGHTA and CDR2 FQGNSA. This CDR3 contains 16 residues. The CDR3 DNA reads TGTGCCAGCAGCCAAGTACGGGGGGCAGCCTCCTACGAGCAGTACTTC. Translation gives CASSQVRGAASYEQYF.

This rearrangement joins TRBV7-8 to TRBJ2-7; D not certain. There are 12 residues in the CDR3. The V end lost 5 bases, the J end lost 7 bases, and 12 bases lay between the germline ends. Germline CDR1 reads SGHVS; CDR2 reads FQNEAQ. CDR3 nucleotide sequence: TGTGCCAGCAGCCACACCTACTTTGAGCAGTACTTC. This translates into CASSHTYFEQYF.

CDR3 sequence: CASSLNGGLSSYEQYF. CDR3 nucleotides: TGTGCCAGCAGCCTCAATGGGGGGTTAAGCTCCTACGAGCAGTACTTC. This chain joins TRBV7-9 and TRBJ2-7; tentative D call: TRBD2 (6 bases). The germline gives CDR1 SEHNR, CDR2 FQNEAQ (reference sequence). The V and J ends lost 5 bases and 0 bases respectively, with 17 bases between them. The CDR3 has 16 residues.

This clonotype was observed a handful of times. The chain links TRBV5-1 to TRBJ2-3, with D maybe TRBD1 (6 bases). V lost 2 bases and J lost 4, with 14 bases in between. This CDR3 has 15 residues. From germline, CDR1 is SGHRS and CDR2 YFSETQ. CDR3 coding DNA: TGCGCCAGCAGCTTAACAGGGATAAGCGCAGATACGCAGTATTTT. This codes for CASSLTGISADTQYF.

This clonotype was recorded many times. A read error may account for a junction end that differs from germline. V gene TRBV5-1 combines with J gene TRBJ2-7; D perhaps matches TRBD2 (7 bases). The germline CDR1 and CDR2 sequences are SGHRS and YFSETQ. This CDR3 region has 13 residues. Written as DNA, the CDR3 is TGTGCCAGCAGTTGGGGGGGCAGCTACGAGCAGTACTTC. This translates into CASSWGGSYEQYF. The complete variable domain, with remaining parts taken from reference TRBV5-1 and TRBJ2-7, reads KAGVTQTPRYLIKTRGQQVTLSCSPISGHRSVSWYQQTPGQGLQFLFEYFSETQRNKGNFPGRFSGRQFSNSRSEMNVSTLELGDSALYLCASSWGGSYEQYFGPGTRLTVT.

The chain employs TRBV29-1 and TRBJ2-5, with 8 bases lining up with TRBD2. CDR3 size: 12 residues. Germline loops: CDR1 SQVTM, CDR2 ANQGSEA. The CDR3 DNA follows: TGCTCGGGGCGGGAGGCAGGGGAGACCCAGTACTTC. Translation: CSGREAGETQYF.

V is TRBV3-1 and J is TRBJ2-1; 14 positions agree with TRBD2. J gave up 8 bases and V 4 bases, and 10 bases lay outside the gene matches. This CDR3 has 17 amino acids. CDR1 and CDR2 from the germline V gene are LGHDT and YNNKEL (reference sequence). DNA for the CDR3: TGTGCCAGCAGCCCGACCCGGACTAGCGGGAGGCTCTATGAGCAGTTCTTC. It translates to CASSPTRTSGRLYEQFF.

This clonotype appeared a few times. DNA for the CDR3: TGCAGTGCTGGACAGGTTTACGAGCAGTACTTC. This translates into CSAGQVYEQYF. The chain recombines TRBV20-1 with TRBJ2-7; TRBD1 agrees at 7 bases. This CDR3 has 11 residues. V dropped 5 bases and J dropped 4; count of bases not matched to a gene: 2. Germline V gene data show CDR1 as DFQATT and CDR2 as SNEGSKA (reference sequence).

The chain employs TRBV15 and TRBJ2-1, with 7 bases identical to TRBD2. There are 12 residues in the CDR3. Trimming at V came to 8 bases and at J to 15 bases, leaving 13 bases not matched to a gene. CDR1 and CDR2 from the germline V gene are LNHNV and YYDKDF (reference sequence). For the CDR3, the DNA is TGTGCCACCCGGTCGGGCGGGAGTAATGTGTTCTTC. Its translation is CATRSGGSNVFF. The full variable domain, with the rest looked up from reference TRBV15 and TRBJ2-1, is DAMVIQNPRYQVTQFGKPVTLSCSQTLNHNVMYWYQQKSSQAPKLLFHYYDKDFNNEADTPDNFQSRRPNTSFCFLDIRSPGLGDTAMYLCATRSGGSNVFFGPGTRLTVL.

CDR3: CATSRDYPNTGELFF. In DNA form, the CDR3 reads TGTGCCACCAGCAGAGATTATCCGAACACCGGGGAGCTGTTTTTT. The rearrangement uses TRBV15 and TRBJ2-2, with D uncertain. The CDR3 runs to 15 residues. In germline, CDR1 is LNHNV, CDR2 YYDKDF (reference sequence). V was clipped by 0 bases and J by 0 bases, with 5 bases between them.

The rearrangement uses TRBV6-2 or TRBV6-3 and TRBJ2-7, with D possibly being TRBD2 (5 bases). Germline CDR1 and CDR2: MNHEY and SVGEGT. Trimming pared 6 bases from V and 6 bases from J, leaving 9 bases between. This CDR3 contains 11 residues. CDR3: CASREGLEQYF. CDR3 nucleotides: TGTGCCAGCAGAGAGGGTCTCGAGCAGTACTTC.

This clonotype was observed a few times. The CDR3 protein is CASSRGGASGSFEQFF. CDR3 sequence (DNA): TGTGCCAGCAGCAGAGGTGGGGCTAGCGGGAGTTTTGAGCAGTTCTTC. The chain uses TRBV7-3 and TRBJ2-1, with 10 nucleotides matching TRBD2. The junction had 13 bases not matched to a gene; V was cut back by 5 bases and J by 9 bases. The germline V gene has CDR1 SGHTA and CDR2 FQGTGA. This CDR3 spans 16 amino acids.

V usage is TRBV28 and J usage is TRBJ2-7; perhaps TRBD2 as D (6 bases). The germline V gene encodes CDR1 MDHEN and CDR2 SYDVKM. V lost 11 bases, J lost 2 bases, and 19 bases lay in between. The CDR3 runs to 14 residues. The CDR3 is CAPGEEAAPYEQYF. The CDR3 nucleotides are TGTGCCCCGGGAGAGGAGGCGGCCCCCTACGAGCAGTACTTC.

This clonotype was detected a few times. One end of the junction varies from germline; a read error may be responsible. The chain carries TRBV20-1 and TRBJ2-7; 9 bases align to TRBD1. The V gene's germline CDR1 is DFQATT and CDR2 SNEGSKA (reference sequence). The CDR3 totals 12 residues. DNA for the CDR3: TGTAGTGCTAGGACAGGGGAGTTCGAGCAGTACTTC. It codes for CSARTGEFEQYF.

A few counts support this clonotype. The V and J genes are TRBV29-1 and TRBJ2-7; 8 bases line up with TRBD1. The CDR3 runs 14 residues. Germline assignment: CDR1 SQVTM and CDR2 ANQGSEA. V was pared by 7 bases and J by 7 bases, with 15 bases of the junction left unmatched. The CDR3 DNA reads as TGCAGCGCCCTGTACACCAGGGGGCCGGGGGAGCAGTACTTC. Translation: CSALYTRGPGEQYF.

The V call is TRBV10-3, the J call TRBJ2-7, with D perhaps matching TRBD2 (6 bases). The CDR3 length is 15 residues. Germline assignment: CDR1 ENHRY and CDR2 SYGVKD. V shed 4 bases and J shed 0 bases, with 13 bases lying between them. The CDR3 reads CAISVSRGSSYEQYF. The CDR3 DNA is TGTGCCATCAGTGTTTCGCGGGGTAGCTCCTACGAGCAGTACTTC.